A single sample is the source of the 4 T cell receptor beta chains below, sequenced in a study of T cells in Graves' hyperthyroidism and ophthalmopathy. Regions amplified from RNA transcripts were the TCR beta CDR3 regions. TCR CDR3 regions were first amplified by RT-PCR with HTBI primers. TCRdb re-called the multiplex PCR reads with MiXCR, one entry per CDR3 protein. The table lists around 350,000 distinct CDR3 sequences, about 14% of them singletons. Source material: blood. These receptors came from a woman aged 25 to 39 with Graves' ophthalmopathy.

This clonotype appeared a few times. This sequence may be a read error, since a much larger clone differs from it by one base. The chain has TRBV11-3 and TRBJ1-4, with D possibly TRBD1 on 5 matching bases. Germline V gene lookup returns CDR1 SGHNT and CDR2 YENEEA. V gave up 5 bases and J gave up 12 bases, with 19 bases separating them. The CDR3 loop spans 14 amino acids. This CDR3 is CASSQTEGYEQLFF. The CDR3 coding sequence is TGTGCCAGCAGCCAGACAGAAGGATACGAACAACTGTTTTTT.

V gene TRBV25-1 combines with J gene TRBJ1-4; D remains unclear. CDR1 and CDR2 (germline): MGHDK, SYGVNS. Trimming stripped 10 bases from V and 6 bases from J, with 18 bases between. The CDR3 has 14 residues. The CDR3 nucleotides are TGTGCCACTCGGGGAGGGAGACGTGATGAAAAACTGTTTTTT. Encoded protein: CATRGGRRDEKLFF.

The chain uses TRBV10-2 and TRBJ1-2; possibly TRBD1 for D (5 bases). The CDR3 length is 14 residues. Trimming shortened V by 7 bases and J by 4 bases, and 16 bases separated the two germline ends. CDR1 is WSHSY, CDR2 SAAADI, per germline. This CDR3 is CASNSGTSVYGYTF. The CDR3 region has the DNA TGCGCCAGCAACTCCGGGACGTCGGTCTATGGCTACACCTTC.

This clonotype was recorded many times. The rearrangement joins TRBV3-1 to TRBJ1-6; D might be TRBD1 (6 bases). CDR3 length equals 14 residues. CDR1 is LGHDT, CDR2 YNNKEL, per germline (reference sequence). Trimming pared 4 bases from V and 5 bases from J, leaving 9 bases between. As DNA, the CDR3 is TGTGCCAGCAGCCGAGGGGGAGATAATTCACCCCTCCACTTT. Its protein product is CASSRGGDNSPLHF.